A selection of T cell receptor beta chains follows, all from one sample in a study of T cell responses to AZD1222 COVID-19 vaccine. Assay used: immunoSEQ multiplex PCR; TCRdb lists only in-frame clones, some missing. The data show 80,000 to 100,000 clones, 75% to 90% seen once. Specimen: peripheral blood, collected 28 days after the second AZD1222 dose. The receptors derive from an adult who received the AZD1222 COVID-19 vaccine. CDR3s include the opening cysteine and the closing phenylalanine or tryptophan. A D gene is named only where the DNA matches it firmly. Clone size, where shown, is once, few, many, or a class for clones that have expanded.

cdr3_aa cdr3_nt j_call d_call v_call clone_size
CASSLVPSGSQETQYF TGTGCCAGCAGCTTAGTTCCTAGCGGGAGCCAAGAGACCCAGTACTTC TRBJ2-5 TRBD2 TRBV7-9 few
CASSQDDGTGGNEQFF TGCGCCAGCAGCCAAGATGACGGGACAGGGGGCAATGAGCAGTTCTTC TRBJ2-1 TRBD1 TRBV4-3 -
CAISGGMTGGLNTEAFF TGTGCCATCAGTGGGGGAATGACAGGGGGCCTGAACACTGAAGCTTTCTTT TRBJ1-1 TRBD1 TRBV10-3 once
CASSQGLRGGELFF TGTGCCAGCAGCCAGGGACTCCGCGGCGGGGAGCTGTTTTTT TRBJ2-2 - TRBV3-1/TRBV3-2 -
CASSYEGLDKNIQYF TGTGCCAGCAGTTACGAGGGGCTGGACAAAAACATTCAGTACTTC TRBJ2-4 - TRBV6-2/TRBV6-3 -
CASSLDGEGYEKLFF TGTGCCAGCAGCCTCGACGGAGAGGGGTATGAAAAACTGTTTTTT TRBJ1-4 - TRBV5-5 -
CASSFHRGASNQPQHF TGTGCCAGCAGTTTTCACCGGGGCGCTAGCAATCAGCCCCAGCATTTT TRBJ1-5 - TRBV6-5 -
CASSGLRSSYEQYF TGTGCCAGCTCGGGACTCAGGAGCTCCTACGAGCAGTACTTC TRBJ2-7 - TRBV19 -
CASSLLQPAWRPYEQYF TGTGCCAGCAGCTTACTCCAACCAGCATGGAGGCCCTACGAGCAGTACTTC TRBJ2-7 - TRBV7-3 -
CAWSGTKHSGNTIYF TGTGCCTGGAGTGGGACAAAGCACTCTGGAAACACCATATATTTT TRBJ1-3 - TRBV30 -
CASSPGLAQETQYF TGTGCCAGCAGCCCAGGACTAGCTCAAGAGACCCAGTACTTC TRBJ2-5 TRBD2 TRBV7-9 -
CASSLRRFYEQYF TGTGCCAGCAGTTTGAGGCGATTTTACGAGCAGTACTTC TRBJ2-7 - TRBV12-3/TRBV12-4 -
CASSLKGSNSPLHF TGTGCCAGCAGCTTAAAGGGATCGAATTCACCCCTCCACTTT TRBJ1-6 - TRBV7-2 few
CASSRYRANTIYF TGTGCCAGCAGCCGGTACAGGGCGAACACCATATATTTT TRBJ1-3 - TRBV3-1/TRBV3-2 -
CASTLGYEAFF TGTGCCAGCACTCTAGGATATGAAGCTTTCTTT TRBJ1-1 - TRBV2 -
CASSLAGGETQYF TGTGCCAGCAGCCTAGCGGGAGGGGAGACCCAGTACTTC TRBJ2-5 TRBD2 TRBV2 -
CASSQDLTRFTGTNEQFF TGCGCCAGCAGCCAAGATCTCACCCGATTTACTGGGACGAATGAGCAGTTCTTC TRBJ2-1 - TRBV4-3 -
CASSESRALYNSPLHF TGTGCCAGCAGTGAATCTCGGGCCCTCTATAATTCACCCCTCCACTTT TRBJ1-6 - TRBV6-1 -
CASSTGQTNEKLFF TGTGCCAGCAGTACAGGGCAGACTAATGAAAAACTGTTTTTT TRBJ1-4 - TRBV6-5 -
CASSQDPGVGYEQYF TGTGCCAGCAGCCAAGATCCCGGAGTGGGGTACGAGCAGTACTTC TRBJ2-7 - TRBV3-1/TRBV3-2 -
CASSVGSQETQYF TGCGCCAGCAGTGTGGGGTCCCAAGAGACCCAGTACTTC TRBJ2-5 - TRBV5-1 -
CASSSSLRLVGSTEAFF TGCGCCAGCAGCAGTTCTCTTCGTTTGGTAGGTTCCACTGAAGCTTTCTTT TRBJ1-1 - TRBV5-1 -